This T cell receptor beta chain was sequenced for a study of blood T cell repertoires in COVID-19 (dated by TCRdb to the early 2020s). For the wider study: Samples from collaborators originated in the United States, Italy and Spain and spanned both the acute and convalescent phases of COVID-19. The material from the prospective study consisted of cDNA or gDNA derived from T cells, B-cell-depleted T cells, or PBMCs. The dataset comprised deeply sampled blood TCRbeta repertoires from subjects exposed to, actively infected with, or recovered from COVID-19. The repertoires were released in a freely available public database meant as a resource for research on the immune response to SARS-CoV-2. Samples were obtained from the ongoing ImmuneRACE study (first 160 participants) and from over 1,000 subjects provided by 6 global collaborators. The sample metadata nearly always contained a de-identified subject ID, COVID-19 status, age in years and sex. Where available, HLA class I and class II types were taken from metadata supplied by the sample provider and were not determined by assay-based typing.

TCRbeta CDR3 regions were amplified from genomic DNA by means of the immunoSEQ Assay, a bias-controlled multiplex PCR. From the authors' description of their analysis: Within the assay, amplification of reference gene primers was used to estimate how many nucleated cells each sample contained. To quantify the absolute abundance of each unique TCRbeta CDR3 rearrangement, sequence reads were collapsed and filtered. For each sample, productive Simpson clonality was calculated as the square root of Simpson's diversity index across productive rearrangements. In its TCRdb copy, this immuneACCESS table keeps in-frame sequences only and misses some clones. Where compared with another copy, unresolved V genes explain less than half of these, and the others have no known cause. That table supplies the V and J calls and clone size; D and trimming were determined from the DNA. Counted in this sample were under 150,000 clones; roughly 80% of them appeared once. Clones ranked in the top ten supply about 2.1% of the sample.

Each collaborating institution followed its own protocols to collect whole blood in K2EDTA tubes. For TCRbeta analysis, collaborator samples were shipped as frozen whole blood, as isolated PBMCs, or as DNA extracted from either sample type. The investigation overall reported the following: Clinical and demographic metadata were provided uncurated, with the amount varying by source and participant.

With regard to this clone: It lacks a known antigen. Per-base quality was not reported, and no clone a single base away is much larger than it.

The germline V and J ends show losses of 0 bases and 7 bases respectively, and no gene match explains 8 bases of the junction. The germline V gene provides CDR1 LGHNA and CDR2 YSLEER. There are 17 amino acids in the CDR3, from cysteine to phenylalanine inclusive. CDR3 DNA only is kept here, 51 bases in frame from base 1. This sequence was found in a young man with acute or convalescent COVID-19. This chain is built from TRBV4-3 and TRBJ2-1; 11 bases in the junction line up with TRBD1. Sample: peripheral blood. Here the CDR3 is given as CASSQESGQGARNEQFF. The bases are TGCGCCAGCAGCCAAGAATCCGGACAGGGGGCGCGTAATGAGCAGTTCTTC.